Following are 32 T cell receptor beta chains from one sample sequenced in a study of T-cell memory formation after mild COVID-19. TCRdb used MiXCR to reprocess the 5' RACE reads, holding one entry per CDR3 protein. This table has approximately 13,000 distinct CDR3 sequences, around 15% appearing once. The source material was PBMCs or a T cell subset sorted from them (not recorded which). The receptors originated from a man between 18 and 29 years old who had mild COVID-19 (a few samples of this study predate the infection). Cell type and time point are not known.

The CDR3 bases are TGCAGTGCTAGTACCCCGGGACAGTTCCGTGAAAAACTGTTTTTT. It specifies CSASTPGQFREKLFF. J is TRBJ1-4 and V is TRBV20-1, with TRBD1 matching 7 bases. Losses at the gene ends were 3 bases for V and 7 bases for J; bases not matched to a gene: 11. This CDR3 has 15 amino acids. The germline gives CDR1 DFQATT, CDR2 SNEGSKA (reference sequence).

The CDR3 nucleotides are TGCAGTGCTAGAGAGTTCGGGGTTTACAATGAGCAGTTCTTC. Translated: CSAREFGVYNEQFF. The chain links TRBV20-1 to TRBJ2-1, with D possibly matching TRBD2 (5 bases). The V gene's germline CDR1 is DFQATT and CDR2 SNEGSKA (reference sequence). This CDR3 comprises 14 residues. V lost 0 bases to trimming and J lost 4 bases, with 10 bases between them.

This clonotype showed up just a few times. The rearrangement joins TRBV4-2 to TRBJ2-2; D call uncertain. The CDR3 sequence is 14 residues long. Trimming left V 0 bases short and J 3 bases short, with 5 bases between. CDR1 is LGHNA, CDR2 YNFKEQ, per germline. The CDR3 protein is CASSQDSDTGELFF. CDR3 nucleotides: TGTGCCAGCAGCCAAGACTCGGACACCGGGGAGCTGTTTTTT.

This clonotype was seen many times. The genes are TRBV4-1 and TRBJ2-4; no reliable D call. V dropped 1 base and J dropped 0 bases, with 13 bases sitting between them. Germline CDR1 reads MGHRA; CDR2 reads YSYEKL. CDR3 length: 17 amino acids. CDR3 coding DNA: TGCGCCAGCAGCCAAGTCAGATGGGAAGCAGCCAAAAACATTCAGTACTTC. Protein sequence: CASSQVRWEAAKNIQYF.

This clonotype was observed at least ten times. The chain recombines TRBV19 with TRBJ2-5; TRBD2 is a possible D gene (7 bases). Germline V gene lookup returns CDR1 LNHDA and CDR2 SQIVND (reference sequence). The V and J ends lost 4 bases and 1 base respectively, with 13 bases between them. The length of the CDR3 is 15 residues. CDR3 in amino acids: CASSRGRGAQETQYF. The CDR3 nucleotides read TGTGCCAGTAGTAGGGGCCGGGGGGCCCAAGAGACCCAGTACTTC.

This clonotype showed up many times. The rearrangement joins TRBV7-2 to TRBJ2-1, with 7 nucleotides matching TRBD1. Trimming took 4 bases from V and 2 from J; bases not matched to a gene: 8. The CDR3 length is 16 residues. Per the germline V gene, CDR1 is SGHTA and CDR2 is FQGNSA. CDR3 nucleotides: TGTGCCAGCAGCTACAGGGGTCTTAGGGCCTACAATGAGCAGTTCTTC. Its translation is CASSYRGLRAYNEQFF.

This clonotype has a handful of counts. DNA of the CDR3: TGTGCCAGCAGCCAAGAGTGGGCCGGGGGCAATCAGCCCCAGCATTTT. It specifies CASSQEWAGGNQPQHF. V gene TRBV4-2 combines with J gene TRBJ1-5; D gene uncertain. Trimming removed 0 bases at V and 2 bases at J, with 11 bases between. The germline gives CDR1 LGHNA, CDR2 YNFKEQ. The CDR3 is made up of 16 amino acids.

This clonotype occurred a few times. This chain joins TRBV3-1 and TRBJ2-7; D might be TRBD1 or TRBD2, each matching 5 bases. V lost 3 bases and J 3 bases, leaving 18 bases between the germline ends. CDR3 length equals 16 residues. From germline, CDR1 is LGHDT and CDR2 YNNKEL (reference sequence). DNA of the CDR3: TGTGCCAGCAGCCACATCGGAAGGGGACCCAACTACGAGCAGTACTTC. Translation: CASSHIGRGPNYEQYF.

This clonotype was seen repeatedly, ten times or more. This chain uses TRBV5-6 with TRBJ2-1; D is perhaps TRBD2 (7 bases). The CDR3 is 15 amino acids. Trimming took 4 bases from V and 0 from J, leaving 11 bases between them. The V gene's germline CDR1 is SGHDT and CDR2 YYEEEE. DNA for the CDR3: TGTGCCAGCAGCGGGGGGGGCAGCTCCTACAATGAGCAGTTCTTC. Translating it yields CASSGGGSSYNEQFF.

This clonotype was recorded many times. The chain employs TRBV4-1 and TRBJ2-2; D not resolved. Per the germline V gene, CDR1 is MGHRA and CDR2 is YSYEKL. Trimming cost V 2 bases and J 2 bases, with 0 bases left between them. CDR3 size: 12 residues. CDR3 sequence reads: CASSQNTGELFF. CDR3 DNA: TGCGCCAGCAGCCAAAACACCGGGGAGCTGTTTTTT.

This clonotype was counted many times. This rearrangement joins TRBV5-5 to TRBJ2-7, with D tentatively TRBD2 (5 bases). The V gene's germline CDR1 is SGHKS and CDR2 YYEKEE (reference sequence). The CDR3 sequence is 14 residues long. Deletions cut 4 bases from V and 5 bases from J, with 16 bases between. The CDR3 nucleotides are TGTGCCAGCAGCCACCATCCGGGGAACGACGAGCAGTACTTC. Its translation is CASSHHPGNDEQYF.

The J gene is TRBJ2-3, the V gene TRBV6-5, with TRBD2 identical over 13 bases. The CDR3 has 15 residues. Trimming removed 2 bases from V and 4 bases from J; junction bases left unmatched: 0. Germline CDR1 MNHEY, CDR2 SVGAGI. CDR3 in amino acids: CASSYTSGGADTQYF. The CDR3 coding sequence is TGTGCCAGCAGTTACACTAGCGGGGGGGCAGATACGCAGTATTTT.

This clonotype was recorded at least ten times. The chain combines TRBV6-2 or TRBV6-3 with TRBJ2-2; a weak D match, TRBD1 (5 bases). In germline, CDR1 is MNHEY, CDR2 SVGEGT. Trimming cost V 5 bases and J 1 base, with 8 bases left between them. This CDR3 has 14 residues. The chain's CDR3 is CASSLQVNTGELFF. For the CDR3, the DNA is TGTGCCAGCAGTCTACAGGTGAACACCGGGGAGCTGTTTTTT.

J is TRBJ2-5 and V is TRBV2; D perhaps matches TRBD2 (5 bases). V shed 2 bases and J shed 4 bases, with 14 bases lying between them. The germline V gene has CDR1 SNHLY and CDR2 FYNNEI. The CDR3 covers 15 residues. CDR3 sequence: CASSESELGVETQYF. The CDR3 DNA is TGTGCCAGCAGTGAATCGGAGCTCGGGGTAGAGACCCAGTACTTC. Complete variable domain (other parts from reference TRBV2 and TRBJ2-5): EPEVTQTPSHQVTQMGQEVILRCVPISNHLYFYWYRQILGQKVEFLVSFYNNEISEKSEIFDDQFSVERPDGSNFTLKIRSTKLEDSAMYFCASSESELGVETQYFGPGTRLLVL.

This clonotype appeared many times. The chain joins TRBV4-3 to TRBJ2-3; D not certain. The germline V gene encodes CDR1 LGHNA and CDR2 YSLEER. The V and J ends lost 0 bases and 2 bases respectively, with 12 bases between them. This CDR3 is 16 amino acids long. The CDR3 DNA is TGCGCCAGCAGCCAAGAGGCGGCCATAGCCACAGATACGCAGTATTTT. The encoded protein is CASSQEAAIATDTQYF.

This clonotype was detected a few times. Germline is not matched at one junction end, which may reflect a read error. V gene TRBV7-8 combines with J gene TRBJ2-5, with a possible D match to TRBD2 (5 bases). Germline V gene data show CDR1 as SGHVS and CDR2 as FQNEAQ. The CDR3 has 14 amino acids. The CDR3 region is CSSGSPGFQETQYF. CDR3 sequence (DNA): TGTTCCAGCGGATCGCCGGGGTTCCAAGAGACCCAGTACTTC.

At least ten counts were recorded for this clonotype. CDR3 nucleotide sequence: TGTGCCAGCAGCCCCCCCCTACTAGTCTCAAAGACAGATACGCAGTATTTT. This sequence encodes CASSPPLLVSKTDTQYF. The chain employs TRBV9 and TRBJ2-3; D is possibly TRBD2 (5 bases). This CDR3 contains 17 residues. Germline V gene data show CDR1 as SGDLS and CDR2 as YYNGEE. Trimming took 4 bases from V and 3 from J, leaving 21 bases between them.

This clonotype was found many times. V and J are TRBV6-5 and TRBJ2-2, with a tentative D call TRBD1 (6 bases). V was cut by 1 base and J by 7 bases, with 7 bases left in between. The CDR3 totals 13 residues. Germline CDR1 reads MNHEY; CDR2 reads SVGAGI. The CDR3 DNA is TGTGCCAGCAGTTACTGGACAGACGGGGAGCTGTTTTTT. Translation: CASSYWTDGELFF.

This clonotype was recorded once. The rearrangement uses TRBV24-1 and TRBJ2-1; possibly TRBD1 or TRBD2 for D (6 bases each). The germline V and J ends were trimmed by 5 bases and 5 bases, with 21 bases remaining between them. CDR1 is KGHDR and CDR2 is SFDVKD in the germline V gene. The CDR3 length is 17 residues. The CDR3 region has the DNA TGTGCCACCAGTGTCCGGGGGCAGCTAGAAGAAGACAATGAGCAGTTCTTC. It encodes CATSVRGQLEEDNEQFF.

This clonotype was observed at least ten times. The CDR3 here is CASSALTGTNTEAFF. The CDR3 DNA reads TGCGCCAGCAGCGCCTTGACAGGGACGAACACTGAAGCTTTCTTT. This rearrangement joins TRBV4-1 to TRBJ1-1, with 7 positions matching TRBD1. Per the germline V gene, CDR1 is MGHRA and CDR2 is YSYEKL. The ends lost 5 bases at V and 1 base at J; junction bases unmatched: 7. This CDR3 spans 15 amino acids.

This clonotype was detected ten times or more. The chain links TRBV28 to TRBJ1-6; the D is unclear. Per the germline V gene, CDR1 is MDHEN and CDR2 is SYDVKM. This CDR3 comprises 16 residues. The V gene lost 5 bases and the J gene lost 7 bases, with 18 bases spanning the gap. CDR3 in DNA: TGTGCCAGCAGTCTATCACTAGGGTTTCGGAATTCACCCCTCCACTTT. Protein: CASSLSLGFRNSPLHF.

The sample holds a few counts of this clonotype. The chain joins TRBV19 to TRBJ1-6; D unclear. CDR1 is LNHDA and CDR2 is SQIVND in the germline V gene (reference sequence). V was trimmed by 3 bases and J by 7 bases, leaving 10 bases between them. The CDR3 spans 14 residues. CDR3 in amino acids: CASSIPALNSPLHF. The CDR3 DNA reads as TGTGCCAGTAGTATTCCGGCCTTGAATTCACCCCTCCACTTT.

This clonotype was picked up a small number of times. The chain recombines TRBV9 with TRBJ1-6; the match to TRBD1 covers 8 bases. The V gene's germline CDR1 is SGDLS and CDR2 YYNGEE. With V trimmed by 4 bases and J by 7 bases, 7 bases remained unmatched. The CDR3 has 15 residues. The CDR3 region has the DNA TGTGCCAGCAGCTCCCGGGACAGGTTAAATTCACCCCTCCACTTT. Amino acids: CASSSRDRLNSPLHF. Complete variable domain (other parts from reference TRBV9 and TRBJ1-6): DSGVTQTPKHLITATGQRVTLRCSPRSGDLSVYWYQQSLDQGLQFLIQYYNGEERAKGNILERFSAQQFPDLHSELNLSSLELGDSALYFCASSSRDRLNSPLHFGNGTRLTVT.

This clonotype was picked up many times. The gene calls are TRBV5-1 and TRBJ1-2; a weak D match, TRBD1 (5 bases). In germline, CDR1 is SGHRS, CDR2 YFSETQ. V shed 0 bases and J shed 8 bases, with 11 bases lying between them. The CDR3 consists of 13 residues. This CDR3 is CASSLGTQEGYTF. CDR3 DNA sequence: TGCGCCAGCAGCTTGGGGACACAGGAGGGCTACACCTTC.

In its sample, this clonotype was seen many times. This chain links TRBV5-1 with TRBJ1-1; TRBD1 agrees at 7 bases. V trimming: 4 bases; J trimming: 3 bases; junction bases outside the gene matches: 12. Germline CDR1 reads SGHRS; CDR2 reads YFSETQ. The CDR3 length is 16 residues. CDR3 bases: TGCGCCAGCAGCCTGAAGCAACAGGGGTATGACACTGAAGCTTTCTTT. This gives the protein CASSLKQQGYDTEAFF.

This clonotype was recorded many times. CDR3 DNA sequence: TGTGCCATCAGCCCGGGGACCGGACATCCTTACGAGCAGTACTTC. This sequence encodes CAISPGTGHPYEQYF. The chain uses TRBV10-3 and TRBJ2-7; D possibly matches TRBD1 or TRBD2 (5 bases each). The CDR3 is 15 residues long. Germline V gene data show CDR1 as ENHRY and CDR2 as SYGVKD. Trimming shortened V by 6 bases and J by 4 bases, and 19 bases separated the two germline ends.

The chain combines TRBV2 with TRBJ2-2, with 7 bases identical to TRBD2. The CDR3 covers 18 residues. Trimming at V came to 5 bases and at J to 0 bases, leaving 12 bases not matched to a gene. The germline CDR1 and CDR2 sequences are SNHLY and FYNNEI. As DNA, the CDR3 is TGTGCCAGCAGTTTCCGGGACTACCGAGGCGCGAACACCGGGGAGCTGTTTTTT. This codes for CASSFRDYRGANTGELFF.

This clonotype has just a few counts. The genes are TRBV12-3 or TRBV12-4 and TRBJ1-5, with 9 bases matching TRBD1. Germline trimming cut 8 bases from V and 6 bases from J; bases unmatched to any gene: 11. The CDR3 runs 15 residues. The CDR3 nucleotides are TGTGCCAGCCCCCGGGACAGGGAAAATTTTCAGCCCCAGCATTTT. This gives the protein CASPRDRENFQPQHF.

This clonotype occurred many times. The chain couples TRBV7-6 to TRBJ1-1; TRBD1 matches 10 bases. V was pared by 3 bases and J by 3 bases, with 10 bases of the junction left unmatched. Germline values: CDR1 SGHVS, CDR2 FNYEAQ. The CDR3 has 17 amino acids. CDR3 nucleotides: TGTGCCAGCAGCTTCGGGGACAGGGGTTTTCGGGACACTGAAGCTTTCTTT. It codes for CASSFGDRGFRDTEAFF.

This clonotype was counted a few times. The chain is built from TRBV6-5 and TRBJ2-7; D not resolved. V was pared by 5 bases and J by 0 bases, with 20 bases between. This CDR3 is 17 amino acids long. Per germline, CDR1 MNHEY and CDR2 SVGAGI. The CDR3 DNA sequence: TGTGCCAGCAGTAGGGCCCTAGGCCAGGCGAGCTCCTACGAGCAGTACTTC. Amino acids: CASSRALGQASSYEQYF.

Many counts were recorded for this clonotype. V gene TRBV12-3 or TRBV12-4 combines with J gene TRBJ1-1; 7 bases fit TRBD1. Germline trimming cut 7 bases from V and 6 bases from J; bases unmatched to any gene: 8. The CDR3 runs 13 residues. The CDR3: CASTSGGAPEAFF. The CDR3 bases are TGTGCCAGCACCTCAGGGGGAGCCCCTGAAGCTTTCTTT.

This clonotype was found a few times. V and J are TRBV27 and TRBJ2-1; 7 bases agree with TRBD2. Germline V gives CDR1 MNHEY, CDR2 SMNVEV (reference sequence). There are 13 residues in the CDR3. Trimming at V came to 5 bases and at J to 6 bases, leaving 4 bases not matched to a gene. CDR3 coding DNA: TGTGCCAGCAGTCCCTGGGGGGGCAATGAGCAGTTCTTC. Protein product: CASSPWGGNEQFF.